This T cell receptor beta chain stems from a study of CD8 T cells in ankylosing spondylitis. This clonotype was counted only a few times. What it binds is unknown. Whole-study findings and limits: In the blood and synovial fluid of reactive arthritis, some motif variants had been previously reported. CD8+ by phenotype, disease-linked clones were relatively rare in peripheral blood. According to the report, clones linked to the disease were significantly enriched in matched synovial fluid samples taken from ankylosing spondylitis patients. It appeared that ankylosing spondylitis blood was characterized by a TCR beta motif of about 8 highly homologous variants.

The germline V gene has CDR1 LNHNV and CDR2 YYDKDF (reference sequence). V dropped 8 bases and J dropped 10 bases, with 12 bases sitting between them. The CDR3 loop spans 11 amino acids. The authors made TCR beta libraries by quantitative 5'-RACE with molecular barcodes. TCRdb recomputed calls from the 5' RACE reads with MiXCR, one row per CDR3 protein. The sample yields hundreds of thousands of distinct CDR3 sequences, over 9.5% seen once. V and J are TRBV15 and TRBJ2-1; D is uncertain. The sequence was collected from a male donor with ankylosing spondylitis. Sequencing input: blood, either unsorted or a sorted T cell fraction (not recorded which). CDR3 loop: CATLAVEEQFF. The CDR3 nucleotides are TGTGCCACCCTGGCCGTCGAAGAGCAGTTCTTC.